The 25 T cell receptor beta chains listed next were all sequenced from one sample in a study of control samples from healthy donors and cancer patients. The data were produced by immunoSEQ multiplex PCR, yet TCRdb's version contains in-frame clones alone and is incomplete. The sample contains approximately 120,000 clones, less than 95% of which appear only once. Specimen: blood. All receptors derive from a human donor in good health. The donor label of this sample is uncertain.

The rearrangement uses TRBV24-1 and TRBJ2-1, with 9 bases fitting TRBD1. V shed 4 bases, J shed 6 bases, and the junction held 6 bases outside the gene matches. Germline values: CDR1 KGHDR, CDR2 SFDVKD. The CDR3 contains 15 residues. CDR3 nucleotides: TGTGCCACCAGTGACCCCGGGACAGGGACCAATGAGCAGTTCTTC. This translates into CATSDPGTGTNEQFF.

The V call is TRBV24-1, the J call TRBJ1-5; D is unclear. The germline V gene encodes CDR1 KGHDR and CDR2 SFDVKD. The CDR3 runs 14 residues. Trimming took 1 base from V and 3 from J, leaving 6 bases between them. CDR3 in DNA: TGTGCCACCAGTGATTTCCCCTCCAATCAGCCCCAGCATTTT. Residues: CATSDFPSNQPQHF.

V and J are TRBV19 and TRBJ1-4; D gene uncertain. Germline V gene sequence: CDR1 LNHDA, CDR2 SQIVND (reference sequence). This CDR3 comprises 13 residues. With 9 bases removed from V and 10 bases from J, the gap between germline ends came to 18 bases. The CDR3 reads CASSLSGQIKLFF. CDR3 DNA: TGTGCCAGCAGTCTTAGTGGGCAAATAAAACTGTTTTTT.

This chain joins TRBV30 and TRBJ2-7; D not resolved. The CDR3 spans 12 residues. V lost 2 bases and J 2 bases, leaving 7 bases between the germline ends. The germline V gene has CDR1 GTSNPN and CDR2 SVGIG (reference sequence). CDR3 DNA sequence: TGTGCCTGGAGTCCGACGACCTACGAGCAGTACTTC. Translating gives CAWSPTTYEQYF. Variable domain in full (rest from reference TRBV30 and TRBJ2-7): SQTIHQWPATLVQPVGSPLSLECTVEGTSNPNLYWYRQAAGRGLQLLFYSVGIGQISSEVPQNLSASRPQDRQFILSSKKLLLSDSGFYLCAWSPTTYEQYFGPGTRLTVT.

The V call is TRBV18, the J call TRBJ2-7; perhaps TRBD2 as D (7 bases). With 6 bases removed from V and 2 bases from J, the gap between germline ends came to 26 bases. The CDR3 length is 18 residues. In germline, CDR1 is KGHSH, CDR2 LQKENI. This chain's CDR3 is CASSLQSLGGAAAYEQYF. In nucleotides, the CDR3 is TGTGCCAGCTCTCTCCAATCGCTAGGGGGGGCGGCGGCCTACGAGCAGTACTTC.

J is TRBJ1-2 and V is TRBV6-1, with TRBD1 matching 10 bases. From germline, CDR1 is MNHNS and CDR2 SASEGT. The CDR3 covers 14 residues. V lost 2 bases to trimming and J lost 6 bases; unmatched junction nucleotides: 3. In DNA, the CDR3 is TGTGCCAGCAGTGAAAGTGGACAGGGGGATGGCTACACCTTC. Encoded protein: CASSESGQGDGYTF.

This clone was counted a few times. This sample also contains other DNA sequences that code for the same CDR3. This chain joins TRBV7-9 and TRBJ1-1; D not certain. There are 13 residues in the CDR3. The germline V gene encodes CDR1 SEHNR and CDR2 FQNEAQ (reference sequence). Trimming removed 1 base at V and 0 bases at J, with 3 bases between. The CDR3 reads CASSLDMNTEAFF. In DNA form, the CDR3 reads TGTGCCAGCAGCTTAGACATGAACACTGAAGCTTTCTTT.

CDR3 nucleotide sequence: TGTGCCAGCAGCTTAGAGGGGGCAGTCGGCTACACCTTC. It translates to CASSLEGAVGYTF. The genes are TRBV7-8 and TRBJ1-2; 7 nucleotides match TRBD1. V shed 1 base, J shed 8 bases, and the junction held 4 bases outside the gene matches. Germline CDR1 is SGHVS and CDR2 is FQNEAQ. The CDR3 contains 13 residues.

The chain has TRBV27 and TRBJ1-6; no reliable D call. This CDR3 is 13 amino acids long. The V and J ends lost 4 bases and 9 bases respectively, with 10 bases between them. Germline-derived CDR1 and CDR2 are MNHEY and SMNVEV (reference sequence). CDR3 in amino acids: CASSSGWGSPLHF. CDR3 nucleotides: TGTGCCAGCAGTTCGGGTTGGGGTTCACCCCTCCACTTT.

In DNA, the CDR3 is TGTGCCAGCAGCCAAGATAACAGGGGTCTTGTACTGTTTTTT. It codes for CASSQDNRGLVLFF. The rearrangement uses TRBV3-1 (or the pseudogene TRBV3-2) and TRBJ1-4; 7 nucleotides match TRBD1. CDR3 length equals 14 residues. The germline V gene has CDR1 LGHDT and CDR2 YNNKEL (reference sequence). V trimming: 0 bases; J trimming: 13 bases; junction bases outside the gene matches: 8.

The chain uses TRBV5-4 and TRBJ1-3; D remains ambiguous. The CDR3 runs 20 residues. V was pared by 7 bases and J by 0 bases, with 29 bases between. Germline V gives CDR1 SGHNT, CDR2 YYREEE (reference sequence). The CDR3 protein is CASLTLGKGSLRFSGNTIYF. As DNA, the CDR3 is TGTGCCAGCCTCACCCTTGGGAAAGGCTCCCTTCGTTTCTCTGGAAACACCATATATTTT.

The chain is built from TRBV18 and TRBJ2-1, with 8 bases matching TRBD1. The CDR3 contains 16 residues. V was pared by 5 bases and J by 7 bases, with 13 bases of the junction left unmatched. Germline V gene data show CDR1 as KGHSH and CDR2 as LQKENI. For the CDR3, the DNA is TGTGCCAGCTCAATTACGGGACAGGTTCGTTCGAATGAGCAGTTCTTC. It codes for CASSITGQVRSNEQFF.

This clone was seen a handful of times. The rearrangement links TRBV9 to TRBJ1-3, with 7 bases that match TRBD1. The CDR3 sequence is 15 residues long. CDR1 is SGDLS and CDR2 is YYNGEE in the germline V gene. V lost 3 bases to trimming and J lost 5 bases; unmatched junction nucleotides: 8. The CDR3 DNA sequence: TGTGCCAGCAGCGCTCCCGGGACAGATAGAAACACCATATATTTT. Protein sequence: CASSAPGTDRNTIYF.

This chain connects TRBV12-2 to TRBJ1-6. TRBV12-2 is described as a pseudogene. The length of the CDR3 is 16 residues. The CDR3 nucleotides are TGTGCAAGTCGCTTAGAAGAGGGGTTTGCGAAATCACCCCTCCACTTT. This gives the protein CASRLEEGFAKSPLHF.

The gene calls are TRBV3-1 (or the pseudogene TRBV3-2) and TRBJ2-7; D is uncertain. The germline V gene has CDR1 LGHDT and CDR2 YNNKEL (reference sequence). This CDR3 spans 15 amino acids. Deletions cut 1 base from V and 2 bases from J, with 12 bases between. The CDR3 DNA sequence: TGTGCCAGCAGCCAAGGTCATTGCGCGACCTACGAGCAGTACGTC. Translated, it gives CASSQGHCATYEQYV.

The chain carries TRBV7-3 and TRBJ2-2, with D possibly being TRBD1 (5 bases). This CDR3 contains 13 residues. Germline CDR1 and CDR2: SGHTA and FQGTGA. V was cut by 5 bases and J by 4 bases, with 8 bases left in between. The CDR3 sequence is CASSSTGTGELFF. The CDR3 nucleotides are TGTGCCAGCAGCAGTACAGGCACCGGGGAGCTGTTTTTT.

This sequence joins TRBV30 and TRBJ2-3, with 10 bases identical to TRBD2. Losses at the gene ends were 2 bases for V and 2 bases for J; bases not matched to a gene: 10. This CDR3 is 17 amino acids long. The germline CDR1 and CDR2 sequences are GTSNPN and SVGIG (reference sequence). This CDR3 is CAWSRPRTSGFTDTQYF. DNA of the CDR3: TGTGCCTGGAGTAGACCTCGGACTAGCGGTTTCACAGATACGCAGTATTTT.

The chain recombines TRBV6-5 with TRBJ1-1; possible D gene TRBD1, 5 bases. The CDR3 spans 14 residues. Germline loops: CDR1 MNHEY, CDR2 SVGAGI. With 6 bases removed from V and 6 bases from J, the gap between germline ends came to 17 bases. CDR3 in DNA: TGTGCCAGCAGACTTAGTGGGGGGATGCCTGAAGCTTTCTTT. Protein: CASRLSGGMPEAFF.

This rearrangement joins TRBV2 to TRBJ2-1; the D is unclear. CDR1 SNHLY and CDR2 FYNNEI come from the germline V gene. V lost 5 bases, J lost 8 bases, and 7 bases lay in between. This CDR3 is 11 amino acids long. The DNA of the CDR3 is TGTGCCAGCAGTCCGTGGGATGAGCAGTTCTTC. Amino acids: CASSPWDEQFF.

The chain recombines TRBV29-1 with TRBJ1-1; D might be TRBD1 (5 bases). Trimming took off 7 bases at V and 1 base at J, with 10 bases between the two ends. The CDR3 contains 12 residues. Per germline, CDR1 SQVTM and CDR2 ANQGSEA. CDR3 sequence: CSAIGGNTEAFF. CDR3 DNA: TGCAGCGCAATCGGGGGGAACACTGAAGCTTTCTTT.

J is TRBJ2-3 and V is TRBV12-3 or TRBV12-4; the D is unclear. Between the trimmed V and J ends, which lost 8 bases and 5 bases, there was a span of 11 bases. CDR3 length: 12 amino acids. CDR3 sequence: CASRPLGDTQYF. DNA for the CDR3: TGTGCCAGCCGGCCGTTGGGAGATACGCAGTATTTT.

The table lists this clone with a count of one. The chain joins TRBV24-1 to TRBJ2-1, with D possibly called TRBD1 or TRBD2 (5 bases each). From germline, CDR1 is KGHDR and CDR2 SFDVKD. V shed 8 bases and J shed 0 bases, with 13 bases lying between them. The CDR3 is 15 residues long. CDR3 in DNA: TGTGCCACCACCGGTGGGACGAGCTCCTACAATGAGCAGTTCTTC. The encoded protein is CATTGGTSSYNEQFF.

The J gene is TRBJ1-1, the V gene TRBV19; 12 bases agree with TRBD1. The germline CDR1 and CDR2 sequences are LNHDA and SQIVND (reference sequence). The junction had 11 bases not matched to a gene; V was cut back by 4 bases and J by 11 bases. CDR3 size: 15 residues. The CDR3 region is CASSTGDRGLITAFF. The CDR3 DNA reads TGTGCCAGTAGTACAGGGGACAGGGGGCTAATAACGGCTTTCTTT.

The chain employs TRBV5-3 and TRBJ1-4, with D perhaps TRBD1 (5 bases). TRBV5-3 carries the ORF label, with uncertain function. The CDR3 runs to 18 residues. Trimming pared 4 bases from V and 4 bases from J, leaving 23 bases between. The CDR3 protein is CARSTTGTLNLHNEKLFF. The CDR3, as DNA: TGTGCCAGAAGCACTACCGGGACGCTCAATCTTCATAATGAAAAACTGTTTTTT.

The J gene is TRBJ1-6, the V gene TRBV7-2; D call uncertain. CDR1 and CDR2 (germline): SGHTA, FQGNSA. Trimming took 3 bases from V and 7 from J, leaving 16 bases between them. The CDR3 loop spans 16 amino acids. CDR3 coding DNA: TGTGCCAGCAGCTTTGTTGCCACTAGGACGAATTCACCCCTCCACTTT. As protein: CASSFVATRTNSPLHF.